This T cell receptor beta chain was captured in a study of cytomegalovirus exposure and HLA in healthy donors. Turning to the study itself: Out of 170 million or so T cells, an earlier analysis found fewer than 140 million unique TCR beta sequences in total.

Amplification used 60 Vbeta primers and 13 Jbeta primers. Measured with immunoSEQ multiplex PCR; TCRdb has only the in-frame clones, and not every one. This table has approximately 110,000 clones, under 85% appearing once. This clone was seen a few times. The germline V gene encodes CDR1 MDHEN and CDR2 SYDVKM. The CDR3 covers 13 residues. Unmatched junction bases numbered 5, after V lost 8 bases and J lost 3 bases. The source material was PBMCs. The V call is TRBV28, the J call TRBJ1-1; 8 bases are a match to TRBD1. The TCR sequence derives from a man between 18 and 35 years old in good health and CMV-seronegative. The CDR3 DNA reads as TGTGCCAGCGGCGACAGGGGCGACACTGAAGCTTTCTTT. It yields the protein CASGDRGDTEAFF.